A selection of T cell receptor beta chains follows, all from one sample in a study of T cells in Graves' hyperthyroidism and ophthalmopathy. TCRdb analysed the multiplex PCR reads with MiXCR anew, one entry per CDR3 protein. The table lists some 370,000 distinct CDR3 sequences, more than 12% of them singletons. Sequenced: blood. These receptors all stem from a middle-aged man with Graves' ophthalmopathy. CDR3s include the opening cysteine and the closing phenylalanine or tryptophan. The order of the fields is clone size, D gene, V gene, J gene, CDR3 DNA, CDR3 protein. D genes are given only for firm matches. Clone size appears in some rows only: once, few, many, or a class for an expanded clone.

.,.,TRBV19,TRBJ2-3,TGTGCCAGTAGTATAGAGGGCGCAGGTACGCAGTATTTT,CASSIEGAGTQYF
many,.,TRBV2,TRBJ2-7,TGTGCCAGCAGGTCGGGAACCTACGAGCAGTACTTC,CASRSGTYEQYF
.,TRBD1,TRBV20-1,TRBJ1-1,TGCAGTGCTAGTAGACAGGGGACTGAAGCTTTCTTT,CSASRQGTEAFF
.,.,TRBV3-1,TRBJ2-1,TGTACCAGCCGCCTGGAGGGTTTTGGGAATGAGCAGTTCTTC,CTSRLEGFGNEQFF
few,.,TRBV10-3,TRBJ1-2,TGTGCCATCAGTGAGTCAGGCAGGGAGGGCGGCTACACCTTC,CAISESGREGGYTF
many,TRBD2,TRBV12-5,TRBJ2-1,TGTGCTAGTGGTCGTAGCGGGAGGGGGGATGAGCAGTTCTTC,CASGRSGRGDEQFF
few,TRBD1,TRBV6-2/TRBV6-3,TRBJ2-6,TGTGCCAGCAGACAAGTCGGGACAGGGGGCGCTCTGCCTGGGGCCAACGTCCTGACTTTC,CASRQVGTGGALPGANVLTF
many,.,TRBV7-6,TRBJ2-2,TGTGCCAGCACCCCCGAGGTTGACACCGGGGAGCTGTTTTTT,CASTPEVDTGELFF
few,TRBD1,TRBV28,TRBJ2-7,TGTGCCAGCAAAAATTCGGGACAGGGTTTTCTCGAGCAGTACTTC,CASKNSGQGFLEQYF
few,TRBD1,TRBV27,TRBJ2-1,TGTGCCAGCCAAGGACAGGGGGCGCTTGGTGAGCAGTTCTTC,CASQGQGALGEQFF
many,.,TRBV28,TRBJ1-2,TGTGCCAGCAGGGGACCCGGGACGCGGGCCCATGGCTACACCTTC,CASRGPGTRAHGYTF
.,.,TRBV6-1,TRBJ2-6,TGTGCCAGCAGTGAACCTAAGGGACTTAGAAGGAGTGGGGCCAACGTCCTGACTTTC,CASSEPKGLRRSGANVLTF
many,TRBD1,TRBV6-1,TRBJ1-1,TGTGCCAGCAGCACAGGGGTTAACACTGAAGCTTTCTTT,CASSTGVNTEAFF
many,.,TRBV5-1,TRBJ2-1,TGCGCCAGCAGCCAGGGGCTCCGGGACTCAAAAATCCAGTTCTTC,CASSQGLRDSKIQFF
many,TRBD1,TRBV7-9,TRBJ1-1,TGTGCCAGCAGCTTATGGGACAGCTCTGAAGCTTTCTTT,CASSLWDSSEAFF
once,TRBD2,TRBV6-6,TRBJ2-2,TGTGCCAGCAGTTACTCGATGGTGACTAGCTCGACCGGGGAGCTGTTTTTT,CASSYSMVTSSTGELFF
many,.,TRBV3-1,TRBJ2-7,TGTGCCAGCAGCCGAGAGAGGGACGGGGCCTACGAGCAGTACTTC,CASSRERDGAYEQYF
many,.,TRBV5-1,TRBJ1-4,TGCGCCAGCAGTTCCGATGGAGGAACTAATGAAAAACTGTTTTTT,CASSSDGGTNEKLFF
few,TRBD1,TRBV2,TRBJ1-3,TGTGCCAGCAGCCAAGGAGGACAGGCTAGCTCTGGAAACACCATATATTTT,CASSQGGQASSGNTIYF
many,TRBD2,TRBV7-9,TRBJ2-1,TGTGCCACCCTTAGCGGGGTGGGGAATGAGCAGTTCTTC,CATLSGVGNEQFF
many,.,TRBV7-9,TRBJ2-1,TGTGCCAGCGTCTCAAACACGGATGAGCAGTTCTTC,CASVSNTDEQFF
many,TRBD1,TRBV30,TRBJ1-2,TGTGCCTGGACGGGACAGGACGACCCTGGCTATGGCTACACCTTC,CAWTGQDDPGYGYTF
many,.,TRBV30,TRBJ2-3,TGTGCCCGCGACGTGGGGGCAGATACGCAGTATTTT,CARDVGADTQYF
.,.,TRBV6-1,TRBJ2-1,TGTGCCAGCAGTAGGGACAAGGGAACCTACAATGAGCAGTTCTTC,CASSRDKGTYNEQFF
many,.,TRBV11-2,TRBJ2-1,TGTGCCAGCAGCTTTAACGAGCATGGTGAGCAGTTCTTC,CASSFNEHGEQFF
many,.,TRBV20-1,TRBJ2-7,TGCAGTGCTCCTGAGACGGGTGCCTACGAGCAGTACTTC,CSAPETGAYEQYF
few,TRBD2,TRBV27,TRBJ2-7,TGTGCCAGCCGACTTGGGGGCGGGGGGGGAGTCTACGAGCAGTACTTC,CASRLGGGGGVYEQYF
.,.,TRBV11-2,TRBJ2-3,TGTGCCAGCAGCTCAGTAGGGACCCCCGGGGATACGCAGTATTTT,CASSSVGTPGDTQYF
few,.,TRBV5-1,TRBJ1-2,TGCGCCAGCAGCCCCGGTTGGGCCCTCTATGGCTACACCTTC,CASSPGWALYGYTF
.,TRBD1,TRBV2,TRBJ2-7,TGTGCCAGCAGTCATACCAGGACAGGAGCCTACGAGCAGTACTTC,CASSHTRTGAYEQYF
many,.,TRBV30,TRBJ1-2,TGTGCCTGGCGACAGGTCTATGGCTACACCTTC,CAWRQVYGYTF
.,TRBD1,TRBV20-1,TRBJ1-5,TGCAGTGCCAGGGGGGGGGCTTCGGGTCAGCCCCAGCATTTT,CSARGGASGQPQHF
.,TRBD2,TRBV12-3/TRBV12-4,TRBJ2-7,TGTGCCAGCAGCCATGGGACTAGCGGCCCTTACGAGCAGTACTTC,CASSHGTSGPYEQYF
many,TRBD2,TRBV3-1,TRBJ2-7,TGTGCCAGCAGCCAATGGTTGCCTAGCGGTACCTACGAGCAGTACTTC,CASSQWLPSGTYEQYF
.,TRBD1,TRBV20-1,TRBJ1-5,TGCAGTGCTAGGGACAGGGGGCTTAGCAATCAGCCCCAGCATTTT,CSARDRGLSNQPQHF
.,.,TRBV6-1,TRBJ1-5,TGTGCCAGCGGGCTAAATCAGCCCCAGCATTTT,CASGLNQPQHF
many,TRBD2,TRBV20-1,TRBJ2-7,TGCAGTGCTAGGAGCGGACTAGCGGGAATGTACGAGCAGTACTTC,CSARSGLAGMYEQYF
many,TRBD2,TRBV20-1,TRBJ2-3,TGCAGTGCTAGAGGGCTAGCGGGCTCAGATACGCAGTATTTT,CSARGLAGSDTQYF
few,TRBD1,TRBV3-1,TRBJ1-1,TGTGCCAGCAGCATGACAGGGGGCGCCACTGAAGCTTTCTTT,CASSMTGGATEAFF
.,.,TRBV6-2/TRBV6-3,TRBJ2-6,TGTGCCAGCAGTATCTTCAGGGGTAGAACCTCTGGGGCCAACGTCCTGACTTTC,CASSIFRGRTSGANVLTF